Listed below are T cell receptor beta chains from one sample, sequenced in a study of Graves' ophthalmopathy and Graves' hyperthyroidism. TCRdb analysed the multiplex PCR reads with MiXCR anew, one entry per CDR3 protein. This table holds a few hundred thousand distinct CDR3 sequences, about 35% found once. The specimen sequenced was peripheral blood or thyroid tissue (not recorded which). These TCRs come from an adult man with Graves' hyperthyroidism. Both conserved end residues are part of each CDR3. A D gene is named only where the DNA matches it firmly. A clone size is listed for some rows: how often the clone was seen (once, few, many), or a class if it is expanded.

clone size,J gene,V gene,D gene,CDR3 DNA,CDR3 protein
many,TRBJ1-2,TRBV24-1,TRBD1,TGTGCCACCAGTGATTCTGACAGGGGACTTCCCTATGGCTACACCTTC,CATSDSDRGLPYGYTF
-,TRBJ1-3,TRBV3-1,-,TGTACCAGCAGCCAAGCCCAAGGAAACACCATATATTTT,CTSSQAQGNTIYF
once,TRBJ1-2,TRBV19,-,TGTGCCAGTAGTATAGATCAGGGCGGCTACACCTTC,CASSIDQGGYTF
-,TRBJ2-5,TRBV29-1,-,TGCAGCGTTGAAGATCGGGGGGCTTGGGAGACCCAGTACTTC,CSVEDRGAWETQYF
-,TRBJ2-7,TRBV2,TRBD2,TGTGCATGCGGGAGCTCCTACGAGCAGTACTTC,CACGSSYEQYF
-,TRBJ1-4,TRBV20-1,TRBD1,TGCAGTGCTAGAGGCGGGACAGGGGGACGATTT,CSARGGTGGRF
few,TRBJ1-4,TRBV7-3,TRBD1,TGTGCCAGCACCACTACGCGACAGGGATTAGGCGAAAAACTGTTTTTT,CASTTTRQGLGEKLFF
few,TRBJ1-5,TRBV6-1,TRBD1,TGTGCCAGCAGTGATTGGACAGGGGCATATAGCAATCAGCCCCAGCATTTT,CASSDWTGAYSNQPQHF
-,TRBJ2-6,TRBV7-9,TRBD1,TGTGCCAGCAGCTTAGGGCAGGGACAGGATATCGGCATGACTTTC,CASSLGQGQDIGMTF
-,TRBJ2-6,TRBV7-9,-,TGCGCCAGCAGCGGTTCGGCGTCTGGGGCCAACGTCCTGACTTTC,CASSGSASGANVLTF
many,TRBJ2-1,TRBV7-9,-,TGTGCCAGCAGCTTAGCAGGGGATGGTGAGCAGTTCTTC,CASSLAGDGEQFF
many,TRBJ2-7,TRBV6-5,TRBD1,TGTGCCAGCAGTTACGGGGGACAGGGGTACGAGCAGTACTTC,CASSYGGQGYEQYF
-,TRBJ1-1,TRBV29-1,TRBD1,TGCAGCGTTACGACAGGGGGCTCTTTGGGTGGTGAAGCTTTCTTT,CSVTTGGSLGGEAFF
many,TRBJ1-2,TRBV5-8,-,TGTGCCAGCAGCTTGGGTGGTTTCGCGAGGGATTATGGCTACACCTTC,CASSLGGFARDYGYTF
-,TRBJ2-7,TRBV5-1,TRBD1,TGCGCCAGCGGCTTTACCGGACAGGGCTACGAGCAGTACTTC,CASGFTGQGYEQYF
-,TRBJ1-3,TRBV20-1,TRBD1,TGCAGTGCTGGGGACAGGGTAGGGTACACCATATATTTT,CSAGDRVGYTIYF
-,TRBJ1-4,TRBV12-3/TRBV12-4,TRBD1,TGTGCCAGCAGTTTCGGGGACAGGGCTGAAAAACTGTTTTTT,CASSFGDRAEKLFF
many,TRBJ2-5,TRBV7-7,-,TGTGCTAGCAGCAAAATACGGGACTCCAAAGAGACCCAGTACTTC,CASSKIRDSKETQYF
-,TRBJ1-2,TRBV6-1,-,TGTGCCAGCAGCGAAGCAGCAGGGCCTGGAAACACCTTC,CASSEAAGPGNTF
-,TRBJ2-7,TRBV7-2,TRBD2,TGTGCCAGCAGCTACCGGGGGGACTACGAGCAGTACTTC,CASSYRGDYEQYF
many,TRBJ2-7,TRBV20-1,-,TGCAGTGCTAGAGATCGACAAAGCGCGACCTCCTACGAGCAGTACTTC,CSARDRQSATSYEQYF
few,TRBJ2-1,TRBV24-1,TRBD2,TGTGCCACCAGTGACGCTAGCGGGGGTTCCTACAATGAGCAGTTCTTC,CATSDASGGSYNEQFF
-,TRBJ1-1,TRBV7-6,-,TGTGCCAGCAGCTCACGGTTCCAGGGGAACACTGAAGCTTTCTTT,CASSSRFQGNTEAFF
-,TRBJ1-4,TRBV2,-,TGTGCCAGCAGCGCCACTAGGGGGGAAAAACTGTTTTTT,CASSATRGEKLFF
-,TRBJ1-2,TRBV29-1,TRBD1,TGCAGCGTTGAAGACGGGACAGGGGGGGACGACTATGGCTACACCTTC,CSVEDGTGGDDYGYTF
-,TRBJ2-7,TRBV3-1,-,TGTGCCAGCAGCCAAGGGGCGCCAGAGAGACCAGCCTACGAGCAGTACTTC,CASSQGAPERPAYEQYF
many,TRBJ1-1,TRBV5-1,TRBD1,TGCGCCAGCAGCACCGGACAGGTCGGGGACACTGAAGCTTTCTTT,CASSTGQVGDTEAFF
-,TRBJ2-1,TRBV7-3,-,TGTGCCAGCAGCGCCACATGGATCAATGAGCAGTTCTTC,CASSATWINEQFF
-,TRBJ1-3,TRBV5-1,-,TGCGCCAGCAGGACGGACACCATATATTTT,CASRTDTIYF
-,TRBJ1-2,TRBV29-1,-,TGCAGCGCTCGACTAGCGGGGCAGTTCTATGGCTACACCTTC,CSARLAGQFYGYTF
many,TRBJ2-7,TRBV7-2,-,TGTGCCAGCAGCTTAGGGTCCGGGATCAGAACCTACGAGCAGTACTTC,CASSLGSGIRTYEQYF
many,TRBJ1-2,TRBV11-3,-,TGTGCCAGCAGCCGCGGAACGGGAGGCTACACCTTC,CASSRGTGGYTF
many,TRBJ2-5,TRBV12-3/TRBV12-4,-,TGTGCCAGCAAAAGGACGCAGTTCCAAGAGACCCAGTACTTC,CASKRTQFQETQYF
-,TRBJ1-1,TRBV29-1,-,TGCAGCCAAGAGTCCGGAACTGAAGCTTTCTTT,CSQESGTEAFF
many,TRBJ2-7,TRBV10-3,-,TGTGCCATCAGTGAGTCGGAAAGGGGTTCGTACGAGCAGTACTTC,CAISESERGSYEQYF
few,TRBJ2-1,TRBV7-9,-,TGTGCCAGCAGCTGGGGTTCCTACAATGAGCAGTTCTTC,CASSWGSYNEQFF
many,TRBJ2-7,TRBV3-1,-,TGTGCCAGCAGCCAGCAGGGTGGAACCTACGAGCAGTACTTC,CASSQQGGTYEQYF
many,TRBJ2-2,TRBV9,-,TGTGCCAGCAGCGACCCCAAGGACCTAGCGAGGAACACCGGGGAGCTGTTTTTT,CASSDPKDLARNTGELFF
-,TRBJ2-7,TRBV7-9,-,TGTGCCAGCAGCTTCGACAGCTACTCCTACGAGCAGTACTTC,CASSFDSYSYEQYF
few,TRBJ1-2,TRBV6-1,-,TGTGCCAGCAGTCCCTCTAACCGACGGGGGGCTATTTATGGCTACACCTTC,CASSPSNRRGAIYGYTF
once,TRBJ2-6,TRBV5-1,-,TGTGCCAGCGGCTTGGGGGTGGTGGGTGGGGCCAACGTCCTGACTTTC,CASGLGVVGGANVLTF
many,TRBJ1-5,TRBV7-6,-,TGTGCCAGCAGCCCCTATAAAGATAGCAATCAGCCCCAGCATTTT,CASSPYKDSNQPQHF
many,TRBJ1-5,TRBV5-6,-,TGTGCCAGCAGCCCAGCGAGGGGAGGGAGTCAGCCCCAGCATTTT,CASSPARGGSQPQHF
-,TRBJ2-5,TRBV28,-,TGTGCCAGCAGTCCAGGGGAGGGGGGGAAAGAGACCCAGTACTTC,CASSPGEGGKETQYF
many,TRBJ2-6,TRBV5-6,-,TGTGCCAGCAGCACCCTCCGGGACCTTAGCTCTGGGGCCAACGTCCTGACTTTC,CASSTLRDLSSGANVLTF
-,TRBJ1-5,TRBV7-9,-,TGTGCCAGCAGCCAAGGGGGTTGGGGGGATTCTTTGCCCCAGCATTTT,CASSQGGWGDSLPQHF
-,TRBJ1-5,TRBV19,TRBD1,TGTGCCAGTAGTCAAGAGGAACAGGGGGATAATCAGCCCCAGCATTTT,CASSQEEQGDNQPQHF
many,TRBJ2-5,TRBV2,-,TGTGCCAGCAGTCGTTGGCAGCAGCAAGAGACCCAGTACTTC,CASSRWQQQETQYF
-,TRBJ2-5,TRBV5-4,-,TGTGCCAGCAGCATCGGAGGGGGGAGGCAAGAGACCCAGTACTTC,CASSIGGGRQETQYF